A selection of T cell receptor beta chains follows, all from one sample in a study of siplizumab effects on memory and regulatory T cells. Sequencing was performed with immunoSEQ multiplex PCR; in TCRdb, only in-frame clones are kept and a portion is missing. The sample lists some 120,000 clones, roughly 94% occurring once. The source material was non-Treg CD4+ T cells sorted from blood. The receptors here all came from a human donor in good health. Both conserved end residues are trimmed from each CDR3.

v_gene,CDR3aa
TRBV19,ASSIQQNTGELF
TRBV18,ASSPTGNEQF
TRBV6-1,ASSEWADEQF
TRBV2,ASRVAGGSYEQY
TRBV5-1,ASSLAGPDNSPLH
TRBV15,ATSRARRYYEGEQY
TRBV18,ASSPRETVNTEAF
TRBV27,ASSLSRVAKNIQY
TRBV5-1,ATAPIAGVRNEQF
TRBV30,AWKTGQSPLH
TRBV6-5,ASSYSTLGVETQY
TRBV27,ASSPTGGYGYT
TRBV9,ASSADSRGTGELF
TRBV6-1,ASNSGDRGRTQY
TRBV19,ASRPGQLHNQPQH
TRBV4-1,ASSHLPQRGPNTGELF
TRBV5-5,ASSSARADTQY
TRBV19,ASSIDAQGYGYT
TRBV2,ASSRQGAGLGNTGELF
TRBV7-8,ASTSSGVNYNEQF
TRBV6-6,ASSYTPFRRETQY
TRBV6-1,ASSEYGASNQPQH